The present T cell receptor beta chain was sequenced within a study of T cell clonality in common variable immunodeficiency. Profiling relied on immunoSEQ multiplex PCR, and the TCRdb table lists in-frame clones only, not all of them. This sample carries approximately 30,000 clones and no singletons, and less than 35% goes to the top ten. Whole-study results and caveats: Reportedly, TCR beta sequences from common variable immunodeficiency showed fewer deletions and N-nucleotide insertions.

Germline CDR1 SGHTA, CDR2 FQGNSA. This CDR3 has 14 amino acids. With 7 bases removed from V and 0 bases from J, the gap between germline ends came to 13 bases. Note on this clone: What it recognizes is unknown. Read sequence stops 3 residues before the CDR3 end, and the germline J gene provides the missing end.

The sequence came from a human donor with common variable immunodeficiency. The sample consisted of peripheral blood mononuclear cells. This rearrangement joins TRBV7-2 to TRBJ2-7; D is possibly TRBD1 (5 bases). CDR3 DNA, as far as it was read: TGTGCCAGCAAGGGGCAGCCTGCCTCCTACGAG. Protein product: CASKGQPASYE. The full CDR3 reads CASKGQPASYEQYF.